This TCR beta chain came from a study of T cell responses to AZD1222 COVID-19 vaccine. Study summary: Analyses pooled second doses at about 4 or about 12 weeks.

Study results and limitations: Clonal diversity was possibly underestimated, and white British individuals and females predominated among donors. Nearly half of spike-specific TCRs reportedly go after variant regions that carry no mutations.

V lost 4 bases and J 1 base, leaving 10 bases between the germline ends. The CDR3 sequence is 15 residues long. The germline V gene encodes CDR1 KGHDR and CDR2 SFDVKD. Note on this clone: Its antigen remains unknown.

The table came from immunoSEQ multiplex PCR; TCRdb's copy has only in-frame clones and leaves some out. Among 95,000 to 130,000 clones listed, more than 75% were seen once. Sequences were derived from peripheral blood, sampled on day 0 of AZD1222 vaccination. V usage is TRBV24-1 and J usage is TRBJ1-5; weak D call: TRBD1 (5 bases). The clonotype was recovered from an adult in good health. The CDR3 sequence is CATSEGTESNQPQHF. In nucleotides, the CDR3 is TGTGCCACCAGTGAAGGGACGGAGAGCAATCAGCCCCAGCATTTT.